These 27 T cell receptor beta chains originate from one sample sequenced in a study of kidney transplant recipient with SARS-CoV-2 infection. TCRdb recomputed calls from the reads with MiXCR, one row per CDR3 protein. The data contain 200,000 to 300,000 distinct CDR3 sequences, 29% of them seen just once; the ten biggest clones take up 7% to 8%. The source material was a blood sample, sampled at baseline and on roughly day 120 from a kidney transplant recipient. These receptors all come from a male patient in his thirties who had COVID-19 and was a kidney transplant recipient. Some T cells could come from the graft donor.

This clonotype was observed at least ten times. J is TRBJ2-1 and V is TRBV2, with a possible D match to TRBD2 (5 bases). Trimming left V 4 bases short and J 5 bases short, with 9 bases between. The V gene's germline CDR1 is SNHLY and CDR2 FYNNEI. There are 13 residues in the CDR3. CDR3 loop: CASSGEPDNEQFF. The CDR3 DNA reads TGTGCCAGCAGTGGGGAGCCGGACAATGAGCAGTTCTTC. Looking up the rest from reference TRBV2 and TRBJ2-1 gives the full variable domain: EPEVTQTPSHQVTQMGQEVILRCVPISNHLYFYWYRQILGQKVEFLVSFYNNEISEKSEIFDDQFSVERPDGSNFTLKIRSTKLEDSAMYFCASSGEPDNEQFFGPGTRLTVL.

Many counts were recorded for this clonotype. The V and J genes are TRBV6-5 and TRBJ1-1, with D possibly being TRBD1 (5 bases). The CDR3 is 16 residues long. Trimming shortened V by 6 bases and J by 0 bases, and 17 bases separated the two germline ends. Germline assignment: CDR1 MNHEY and CDR2 SVGAGI. CDR3 residues: CASSREPRGLNTEAFF. The CDR3 DNA follows: TGTGCCAGCAGCCGGGAGCCCCGGGGCCTGAACACTGAAGCTTTCTTT.

This clonotype was recorded at least ten times. V and J are TRBV7-2 and TRBJ1-2; 7 nucleotides align to TRBD1. CDR3 size: 15 residues. The junction had 5 bases not matched to a gene; V was cut back by 2 bases and J by 2 bases. The germline CDR1 and CDR2 sequences are SGHTA and FQGNSA. The CDR3 is CASSLWAGGNYGYTF. For the CDR3, the DNA is TGTGCCAGCAGCTTATGGGCAGGGGGAAACTATGGCTACACCTTC.

The count of this clonotype is one. A much bigger clone sits one base away, suggesting this may be a read error. No conserved phenylalanine or tryptophan is present at the end of the CDR3, so a read error is the likely explanation. This chain connects TRBV3-1 to TRBJ1-1, with 7 bases identical to TRBD1. This CDR3 is built from 14 residues. Germline lookup yields CDR1 LGHDT and CDR2 YNNKEL (reference sequence). Unmatched junction bases numbered 3, after V lost 4 bases and J lost 1 base. CDR3 coding DNA: TGTGCCAGCAGCCCGACAGGGTCGAACACTGAAGCTTTCTTA. Translated: CASSPTGSNTEAFL.

As for this clonotype: Germline is not matched at one junction end, which may reflect a read error. The chain recombines TRBV30 with TRBJ2-1; 9 nucleotides agree with TRBD2. The germline CDR1 and CDR2 sequences are GTSNPN and SVGIG (reference sequence). CDR3 length: 16 amino acids. The CDR3 region is CAWSKGTSKTYNERFF. CDR3 DNA sequence: TGTGCCTGGAGTAAAGGGACTAGCAAGACCTACAATGAGCGGTTCTTC.

For this clonotype: A much bigger clone sits one base away, suggesting this may be a read error. V is TRBV20-1 and J is TRBJ2-7; 13 nucleotides match TRBD2. The germline CDR1 and CDR2 sequences are DFQATT and SNEGSKA (reference sequence). After removal of 8 bases from V and 3 bases from J, the junction contained 16 bases not matched to a gene. The CDR3 is made up of 17 amino acids. This CDR3 reads CSTQGLAGEGGGYEQYF. CDR3 DNA: TGCAGTACTCAAGGACTAGCGGGAGAAGGAGGGGGCTACGAGCAGTACTTC.

A remark on this clonotype: Possible read error: a much larger clone is one base away. The chain couples TRBV11-2 to TRBJ2-2, with D perhaps matching TRBD1 or TRBD2 (6 bases each). Germline CDR1 SGHAT, CDR2 FQNNGV. The CDR3 runs 14 residues. The CDR3 DNA reads as TGTACCAGCAGCTTAGGGGGGCTAGCCGGGGAGCTGTTTTTT. It encodes CTSSLGGLAGELFF.

There are many counts of this clonotype. This chain links TRBV30 with TRBJ1-5, with D hard to call. Germline V gives CDR1 GTSNPN, CDR2 SVGIG (reference sequence). The V and J ends lost 0 bases and 2 bases respectively, with 8 bases between them. The CDR3 runs 14 residues. Here the CDR3 DNA reads TGTGCCTGGAGTGTTAGGTTTGGCAATCAGCCCCAGCATTTT. It encodes CAWSVRFGNQPQHF.

This clonotype was detected ten times or more. The CDR3 DNA reads as TGTGCCAGCTCACCCCTCGGACAGGGTATGGACACCATATATTTT. Encoded protein: CASSPLGQGMDTIYF. The chain couples TRBV18 to TRBJ1-3, with TRBD1 matching 8 bases. V was pared by 3 bases and J by 8 bases, with 9 bases of the junction left unmatched. This CDR3 contains 15 residues. Germline V gene sequence: CDR1 KGHSH, CDR2 LQKENI.

Remarks on this clonotype: One base away lies a much larger clone, so this may be a sequencing read error. The chain employs TRBV19 and TRBJ1-5, with D possibly being TRBD1 (6 bases). This CDR3 spans 14 amino acids. The germline CDR1 and CDR2 sequences are LNHDA and SQIVND (reference sequence). CDR3 coding DNA: TGTACCAGTCACCAACGGGGGCTAGGTCAGCCCCAGCATTTT. Amino acids: CTSHQRGLGQPQHF.

This clonotype appeared many times. The rearrangement uses TRBV6-5 and TRBJ2-7; a weak D match, TRBD2 (5 bases). The CDR3 has 12 residues. Germline CDR1 MNHEY, CDR2 SVGAGI. V was clipped by 2 bases and J by 7 bases, with 9 bases between them. The CDR3 bases are TGTGCCAGCAGTTACCCCCGGGGTGAGCAGTACTTC. This codes for CASSYPRGEQYF.

This clonotype was observed at least ten times. This chain links TRBV19 with TRBJ2-1, with D maybe TRBD1 (6 bases). Trimming cost V 3 bases and J 6 bases, with 15 bases left between them. The CDR3 loop spans 15 amino acids. From germline, CDR1 is LNHDA and CDR2 SQIVND (reference sequence). The CDR3, as DNA: TGTGCCAGTAGTATCCAACAGGGATTAGTCAATGAGCAGTTCTTC. Protein: CASSIQQGLVNEQFF.

This clonotype was picked up one time. Being one base from a much bigger clone, this may be a read error. The genes are TRBV7-3 and TRBJ2-5, with 11 bases aligning to TRBD1. The length of the CDR3 is 13 residues. CDR1 is SGHTA, CDR2 FQGTGA, per germline. Written as DNA, the CDR3 is TGTGTCAGCAGCCGGGACAGGGGGGAGACCCAGTACTTC. It is translated as CVSSRDRGETQYF. The whole variable domain, filled in from reference TRBV7-3 and TRBJ2-5, reads GAGVSQTPSNKVTEKGKYVELRCDPISGHTALYWYRQSLGQGPEFLIYFQGTGAADDSGLPNDRFFAVRPEGSVSTLKIQRTERGDSAVYLCVSSRDRGETQYFGPGTRLLVL.

This clonotype came up a few times. This rearrangement joins TRBV20-1 to TRBJ2-5, with 8 bases lining up with TRBD1. Unmatched junction bases numbered 0, after V lost 1 base and J lost 5 bases. The CDR3 totals 12 residues. The germline V gene has CDR1 DFQATT and CDR2 SNEGSKA (reference sequence). DNA of the CDR3: TGCAGTGCTAGAGGACAGGGGGAGACCCAGTACTTC. Translation: CSARGQGETQYF.

This clonotype was observed many times. CDR3 sequence: CASSVLISMRKTYGYTF. The CDR3 nucleotides are TGTGCCAGCAGTGTCTTGATCTCTATGCGAAAGACCTATGGCTACACCTTC. The chain recombines TRBV6-5 with TRBJ1-2; no clear D. The germline V and J ends were trimmed by 5 bases and 4 bases, with 23 bases remaining between them. The CDR3 runs 17 residues. Germline assignment: CDR1 MNHEY and CDR2 SVGAGI.

The chain combines TRBV19 with TRBJ2-3; 8 bases map to TRBD2. The length of the CDR3 is 15 residues. Germline CDR1 is LNHDA and CDR2 is SQIVND (reference sequence). The V gene end was trimmed by 7 bases and the J gene end by 1 base; junction bases not matched to a gene: 7. Here the CDR3 DNA reads TGTGCCAGTAAATTCGGGCGGGGGGGCACAGATACGCAGTATTTT. Translation gives CASKFGRGGTDTQYF.

This clonotype was seen ten or more times. The chain couples TRBV5-4 to TRBJ1-2, with no clear D. CDR1 is SGHNT and CDR2 is YYREEE in the germline V gene (reference sequence). The CDR3 is 16 residues long. Trimming removed 7 bases from V and 4 bases from J, with 23 bases in between. CDR3 bases: TGTGCCAGCTCGGAGAGCGTACCAGGAAAGACCTATGGCTACACCTTC. Translating it yields CASSESVPGKTYGYTF. The whole variable domain, remainder taken from reference TRBV5-4 and TRBJ1-2, is ETGVTQSPTHLIKTRGQQVTLRCSSQSGHNTVSWYQQALGQGPQFIFQYYREEENGRGNFPPRFSGLQFPNYSSELNVNALELDDSALYLCASSESVPGKTYGYTFGSGTRLTVV.

This clonotype was recorded many times. CDR3 nucleotides: TGTGCCAGCAGCAAAATATTTCCCATTTCTTTCTCTGAGACCCAGTACTTC. Its protein product is CASSKIFPISFSETQYF. The chain recombines TRBV3-1 with TRBJ2-5, with D unresolved. Germline CDR1 LGHDT, CDR2 YNNKEL (reference sequence). V lost 5 bases, J lost 5 bases, and 24 bases lay in between. The CDR3 is 17 amino acids.

Comment on this clonotype: Possible read error: a much larger clone is one base away. The V and J genes are TRBV27 and TRBJ2-5, with D perhaps assigned TRBD1 or TRBD2 (5 bases each). CDR1 MNHEY and CDR2 SMNVEV come from the germline V gene (reference sequence). The CDR3 is made up of 13 amino acids. Between the trimmed V and J ends, which lost 8 bases and 13 bases, there was a span of 23 bases. The CDR3 coding sequence is TGTGCCAGCGGGGGATGGGACGCCGACGAGCGGTACTTC. It encodes CASGGWDADERYF.

Ten or more counts support this clonotype. The rearrangement links TRBV5-6 to TRBJ1-2; D unclear. The CDR3 has 14 residues. Trimming pared 2 bases from V and 7 bases from J, leaving 15 bases between. Per germline, CDR1 SGHDT and CDR2 YYEEEE. This CDR3 is CASSFRSASGGYTF. CDR3 in DNA: TGTGCCAGCAGCTTCCGGTCAGCCTCGGGTGGCTACACCTTC. The entire variable domain, with the rest obtained from reference TRBV5-6 and TRBJ1-2, is as follows: DAGVTQSPTHLIKTRGQQVTLRCSPKSGHDTVSWYQQALGQGPQFIFQYYEEEERQRGNFPDRFSGHQFPNYSSELNVNALLLGDSALYLCASSFRSASGGYTFGSGTRLTVV.

Ten or more counts support this clonotype. V and J are TRBV3-1 and TRBJ1-1; perhaps TRBD1 as D (6 bases). Germline CDR1 LGHDT, CDR2 YNNKEL (reference sequence). CDR3 length equals 15 residues. V lost 1 base to trimming and J lost 1 base, with 10 bases between them. CDR3 DNA: TGTGCCAGCAGCCAAGGGGGGCGGGCGAACACTGAAGCTTTCTTT. It yields the protein CASSQGGRANTEAFF.

This clonotype was recorded many times. V usage is TRBV6-1 and J usage is TRBJ2-2; D perhaps matches TRBD2 (5 bases). The CDR3 is 15 residues long. V lost 1 base, J lost 6 bases, and 12 bases lay in between. The germline gives CDR1 MNHNS, CDR2 SASEGT. CDR3 protein: CASSEDTSFPGELFF. As DNA, the CDR3 is TGTGCCAGCAGTGAAGATACTAGTTTCCCCGGGGAGCTGTTTTTT.

The table lists this clonotype with many counts. The V and J genes are TRBV25-1 and TRBJ1-2; D gene uncertain. Germline V CDR1 and CDR2: MGHDK, SYGVNS. V dropped 3 bases and J dropped 4 bases, with 21 bases sitting between them. The CDR3 consists of 17 residues. The CDR3 DNA reads as TGTGCCAGCAGTGATCGCATAGAACTGGGAAAGACCTATGGCTACACCTTC. As protein: CASSDRIELGKTYGYTF.

At least ten counts were recorded for this clonotype. V and J are TRBV6-1 and TRBJ1-5, with 7 bases fitting TRBD1. V shed 0 bases, J shed 7 bases, and the junction held 9 bases outside the gene matches. In germline, CDR1 is MNHNS, CDR2 SASEGT. The CDR3 has 16 residues. The CDR3 DNA sequence: TGTGCCAGCAGTGAAGCCCCACAGGGGAATGGACAGCCCCAGCATTTT. Its protein is CASSEAPQGNGQPQHF.

This clonotype showed up many times. The chain recombines TRBV7-8 with TRBJ1-5, with D tentatively TRBD1 (5 bases). The V end was cut by 5 bases, the J end by 4 bases, with 12 bases between. The length of the CDR3 is 14 residues. CDR1 and CDR2 (germline): SGHVS, FQNEAQ. The CDR3 DNA follows: TGTGCCAGCAGCCGTGACAGCCCGAATCAGCCCCAGCATTTT. Translating gives CASSRDSPNQPQHF.

In its sample, this clonotype was seen many times. The chain is built from TRBV5-1 and TRBJ2-7; 11 bases line up with TRBD1. The CDR3 length is 16 residues. Germline loops: CDR1 SGHRS, CDR2 YFSETQ. V was clipped by 0 bases and J by 3 bases; unmatched bases: 5. The CDR3 DNA sequence: TGCGCCAGCAGCTTGGCAACCGGGACAGGGGGCTACGAGCAGTACTTC. Residues: CASSLATGTGGYEQYF. Full variable domain (remainder filled in from reference TRBV5-1 and TRBJ2-7): KAGVTQTPRYLIKTRGQQVTLSCSPISGHRSVSWYQQTPGQGLQFLFEYFSETQRNKGNFPGRFSGRQFSNSRSEMNVSTLELGDSALYLCASSLATGTGGYEQYFGPGTRLTVT.

This clonotype was seen repeatedly, ten times or more. The V gene is TRBV21-1, the J gene TRBJ2-7; TRBD1, as called in the table, went unchecked against the DNA. TRBV21-1 is labeled a pseudogene. The CDR3 is 13 amino acids. CDR3 in amino acids: CASSKGTGGEQYV. In DNA form, the CDR3 reads TGTGCCAGCAGCAAAGGGACAGGGGGCGAGCAGTACGTC.